This entry concerns a single TCR beta chain. The antigen is not known. On average, the one heparinised blood draw given by each donor was 90 to 150 mL. Purity (above 95%) was reached by all sorted populations. With 0 bases removed from V and 0 bases from J, the gap between germline ends came to 11 bases. CDR1 SGDLS and CDR2 YYNGEE come from the germline V gene. There are 16 residues in the CDR3. The sample is drawn from a study of beta chain features in type 1 diabetes. Points from the study as a whole: People with Type 1 diabetes carried modestly yet significantly shorter TCRB CDR3s in all four CD4+ subsets.

Expressed TCRB transcripts were sequenced after all isolated RNA was converted to cDNA. Naive, central memory and regulatory T cell samples averaged approximately 3.8 million reads. Only in-frame clones appear in the TCRdb table, and some are missing; sequencing was by immunoSEQ multiplex PCR. Here the sample spans about 650,000 clones, roughly 12% being singletons. The sequenced sample consisted of naive CD4+ T cells from blood. The TCR comes from a man aged 25-45 years with type 1 diabetes. This chain uses TRBV9 with TRBJ2-3; D assignment may be TRBD1 or TRBD2 (5 bases each). The CDR3 DNA reads TGTGCCAGCAGCGTAGGCGTTGGGGGTAGCACAGATACGCAGTATTTT. Amino acid sequence: CASSVGVGGSTDTQYF.